Listed below are T cell receptor beta chains from one sample, sequenced in a study of blood T cell repertoires in COVID-19. Profiling relied on immunoSEQ multiplex PCR, and the TCRdb table lists in-frame clones only, not all of them. The repertoire has about 210,000 clones, about 90% of them found once; the top ten carry 0.78%. Sequences were obtained from peripheral blood. The receptors were gathered from a woman aged 65 to 85 with acute or convalescent COVID-19. Each CDR3 is given without its conserved first and last residue. Each record gives: CDR3 length, V gene, CDR3 protein.

>15|TRBV5-4
ASSPGGGVGNNEKLF
>13|TRBV6-2/TRBV6-3
ASSFWTSGVYEQY
>15|TRBV19
ASSIGLIAGSNQPQH
>11|TRBV12-5
ASGLGDTYEAF
>13|TRBV29-1
SVEVKGLRQETQY
>11|TRBV12-3/TRBV12-4
ASSLQGGDTQY
>12|TRBV2
ASSAQGLSEKLF
>14|TRBV18
ASSRVTGTGKNEQF
>12|TRBV6-4
ASSDSRGTDTQY
>12|TRBV6-1
ASKRTEGNYGYT
>11|TRBV18
ASSLFYDTEAF
>13|TRBV5-6
ASSLAGTGSQPQH
>13|TRBV12-5
ASGYSGGFSYEQY
>15|TRBV27
ASSPKGQATSTDTQY
>10|TRBV19
ASSLDRSEAF
>16|TRBV5-4
ASSLGGTGFQGSYGYT
>14|TRBV7-2
ASSRGTSGNKNIQY
>13|TRBV19
ATTRSLGVNYGYT
>14|TRBV7-6
ASSLSTGADNQPQH
>15|TRBV27
ASILCRTSEYTDTQY
>12|TRBV6-5
ASHPGGQTYEQY
>15|TRBV5-4
ASSPPRTGRLNTEAF
>13|TRBV3-1/TRBV3-2
ASSQGPRQGETQY
>13|TRBV11-2
ASSGTDRRSYGYT
>17|TRBV5-1
ASSLPSLPGQVPQETQY
>13|TRBV2
ASSLGQGALDTQY